This is a list of T cell receptor beta chains from one sample in a study of blood T cell repertoires in COVID-19. The table came from immunoSEQ multiplex PCR; TCRdb's copy has only in-frame clones and leaves some out. This sample has 200,000 to 300,000 clones; 85% occur once, and the top ten carry approximately 9%. Specimen: PBMCs or T cells enriched from blood (not recorded which). These receptors were taken from a woman aged 45-65 years with acute COVID-19. Each CDR3 is given with its conserved first and last residue. The D gene is left open where the match is weak. Rows give clone size only sometimes, using once, few, many, or a class for an expanded clone.

>TRBJ2-3|.|TRBV27|.
TGTGCCAGCAGACTCGGGGGGCCAAGCACAGATACGCAGTATTTT
CASRLGGPSTDTQYF
>TRBJ1-1|.|TRBV6-5|.
TGTGCCAGCAGTTTCTCACAGTTAAACACTGAAGCTTTCTTT
CASSFSQLNTEAFF
>TRBJ2-7|TRBD1|TRBV10-3|.
TGTGCCACCTCCAGTCCCGGGACAGGGTTCGAGCAGTACTTC
CATSSPGTGFEQYF
>TRBJ2-7|TRBD2|TRBV19|.
TGTGCCAGTAGTGCCATGGGAGCGGGGGGGTACGAGCAGTACTTC
CASSAMGAGGYEQYF
>TRBJ2-5|.|TRBV21-1|.
TGTGCCAGCAGCAAAGGTAGAGGTCAAGAGACCCAGTACTTC
CASSKGRGQETQYF
>TRBJ1-1|.|TRBV30|.
TGTGCCTGGAGGGACAGCAGCGTCACTGAAGCTTTCTTT
CAWRDSSVTEAFF
>TRBJ1-1|.|TRBV30|.
TGTGCCTGGAGTCAGGGTGTGAACACTGAAGCTTTCTTT
CAWSQGVNTEAFF
>TRBJ2-6|.|TRBV7-2|.
TGTGCCAGCAGCTTACAGATCTCTGGGGCCAACGTCCTGACTTTC
CASSLQISGANVLTF
>TRBJ1-1|.|TRBV9|.
TGTGCCAGCAGCGCCTCCGTCGGGAAGAACACTGAAGCTTTCTTT
CASSASVGKNTEAFF
>TRBJ2-1|.|TRBV7-2|.
TGTGCCAGCAGCTTACCCCCTGGGGCCTCCTACAATGAGCAGTTCTTC
CASSLPPGASYNEQFF
>TRBJ2-1|TRBD2|TRBV3-1/TRBV3-2|.
TGTGCCAGCAGCCAATCCTGGACTAGCGGGGGCAATGAGCAGTTCTTC
CASSQSWTSGGNEQFF
>TRBJ2-2|TRBD2|TRBV7-3|.
TGTGCCAGCAGCCCCTCTAGCGGGGGGGTTTTCGGGGAGCTGTTTTTT
CASSPSSGGVFGELFF
>TRBJ1-1|.|TRBV29-1|.
TGCAGCGTTGCTAAGGGGGTGGACACTGAAGCTTTCTTT
CSVAKGVDTEAFF
>TRBJ1-1|.|TRBV27|.
TGTGCCAGCAGTTTTAACCGAGGGTTGACTGAAGCTTTCTTT
CASSFNRGLTEAFF
>TRBJ1-6|TRBD1|TRBV18|.
TGTGCCAGCTCACCGAGGGGACAGGGAAATTCACCCCTCCACTTT
CASSPRGQGNSPLHF
>TRBJ1-2|.|TRBV30|.
TGTGCCTGGAGTCCACAGACATCCTATTATGGCTACACCTTC
CAWSPQTSYYGYTF
>TRBJ1-1|TRBD1|TRBV5-1|.
TGCGCCAGCAGCCCGAGACAGGGTACGGCTGAAGCTTTCTTT
CASSPRQGTAEAFF
>TRBJ2-1|.|TRBV5-1|.
TGCGCCAGCGCGGAGGAGGGGGGGCCCGGGAATGAGCAGTTCTTC
CASAEEGGPGNEQFF
>TRBJ1-5|.|TRBV6-5|.
TGTGCCAGCAGTACCTCATCAGGGAGGAGTCAGCCCCAGCATTTT
CASSTSSGRSQPQHF
>TRBJ2-1|TRBD1|TRBV11-3|.
TGTGCCAGCAGCCCAGGACAGGGGGCTCGCAATGAGCAGTTCTTC
CASSPGQGARNEQFF
>TRBJ1-6|.|TRBV11-2|.
TGTGCCAGCAGCCGACAGTGGGAAGTTTCTAATTCACCCCTCCACTTT
CASSRQWEVSNSPLHF
>TRBJ1-1|.|TRBV7-6|.
TGTGCCAGCACCCCGCGGGTACAGCAGAACACTGAAGCTTTCTTT
CASTPRVQQNTEAFF
>TRBJ1-2|.|TRBV13|.
TGTGCCAGCAGCTCGACATTTACAGGCCTCTATGGCTACACCTTC
CASSSTFTGLYGYTF
>TRBJ2-7|.|TRBV19|few
TGTGCCAGTAGTATAGGGGGCGGTCGGGAGCAGTACTTC
CASSIGGGREQYF
>TRBJ2-7|TRBD1|TRBV30|few
TGTGCCTGGTCCTCCGGGACAGGGCCTTGGGAAGAGCAGTACTTC
CAWSSGTGPWEEQYF
>TRBJ1-1|TRBD1|TRBV18|.
TGTGCCAGCTCACCCGCCGGGACAGCCAACACTGAAGCTTTCTTT
CASSPAGTANTEAFF
>TRBJ1-5|.|TRBV10-2|.
TGCGCCAGCAGTGAGTCAGGGGGTAGCAATCAGCCCCAGCATTTT
CASSESGGSNQPQHF
>TRBJ2-1|.|TRBV10-3|.
TGTGCCATCAGTTCCCGGGACAATGAGCAGTTCTTC
CAISSRDNEQFF
>TRBJ1-1|TRBD1|TRBV5-8|.
TGTGCCAGCAGCGTGGGACAGTCGTACACTGAAGCTTTCTTT
CASSVGQSYTEAFF
>TRBJ1-1|.|TRBV12-3/TRBV12-4|.
TGTGCCAGCAGGAGGACAGATGAAGCTTTCTTT
CASRRTDEAFF
>TRBJ2-1|.|TRBV7-2|.
TGTGCCAGCAGCTTAGAAGAGGCCTACAATGAGCAGTTCTTC
CASSLEEAYNEQFF
>TRBJ2-3|TRBD2|TRBV7-8|.
TGTGCCAGCAGCACTCGGACTAGCGGGGGCCCCGCCGTAGCAGATACGCAGTATTTT
CASSTRTSGGPAVADTQYF
>TRBJ2-1|.|TRBV2|.
TGTGCCAGCAGTCCCCTGACAGCCCGATCCTACAATGAGCAGTTCTTC
CASSPLTARSYNEQFF
>TRBJ1-2|.|TRBV18|.
TGTGCCAGCTCCGAAGCTGGGACTGACTATGGCTACACCTTC
CASSEAGTDYGYTF
>TRBJ1-2|.|TRBV30|.
TGTGCCTGGAGTGGGGGGAGGCTCTATGGCTACACCTTC
CAWSGGRLYGYTF
>TRBJ1-6|TRBD1|TRBV6-5|.
TGTGCCAGCAGTTACATGGACAGGGGAAATTCACCCCTCCACTTT
CASSYMDRGNSPLHF
>TRBJ1-5|.|TRBV7-2|.
TGTGCCAGCAGCTGGTTGGGAGCCAGCAATCAGCCCCAGCATTTT
CASSWLGASNQPQHF
>TRBJ2-7|.|TRBV4-2|.
TGTGCCAGCAGCAATACAGGAGGGGTCTACGAGCAGTACTTC
CASSNTGGVYEQYF
>TRBJ1-2|.|TRBV5-1|.
TGCGCCAGCAGGACCGGACAGAATAACTATGGCTACACCTTC
CASRTGQNNYGYTF
>TRBJ1-1|.|TRBV6-1|.
TGTGCCAGCAGTGAAGCGCATAGCACTGAAGCTTTCTTT
CASSEAHSTEAFF
>TRBJ2-1|TRBD1|TRBV7-2|.
TGTGCCAGCAGCCTAGGACAGGCTACTTACAATGAGCAGTTCTTC
CASSLGQATYNEQFF
>TRBJ1-1|.|TRBV21-1|.
TGTGCCAGCAGCAAAGCAATGGGCATCCCTGAAGCTTTCTTT
CASSKAMGIPEAFF
>TRBJ1-6|TRBD1|TRBV6-6|.
TGTGCCAGCAGACGACAGGGGCTAGGGGGTTCACCCCTCCACTTT
CASRRQGLGGSPLHF
>TRBJ2-5|TRBD2|TRBV29-1|once
TGCAGCTCCGCTAGCGGGGGCAGCCAAGAGACCCAGTACTTC
CSSASGGSQETQYF
>TRBJ1-4|TRBD1|TRBV19|.
TGTGCCAGTAGTCCCTCGACGGGGACAGGGGAAAAACTGTTTTTT
CASSPSTGTGEKLFF
>TRBJ1-1|.|TRBV15|.
TGTGCCACCAGCAGAGATCTCAGTTTTGAAGCTTTCTTT
CATSRDLSFEAFF
>TRBJ1-1|.|TRBV5-6|.
TGTGCCAGCAGCTTGGCCCTGGGGGCCACTGAAGCTTTCTTT
CASSLALGATEAFF
>TRBJ1-2|TRBD1|TRBV19|.
TGTGCCAGTAGTCAAGCCGGGACAGGGGGCCCCCAACGGGGCTACACCTTC
CASSQAGTGGPQRGYTF
>TRBJ2-7|.|TRBV27|.
TGTGCCAGCAGACCTCCGGCGGGGCGCTCCTACGAGCAGTACTTC
CASRPPAGRSYEQYF
>TRBJ1-1|.|TRBV5-1|.
TGCGCCAGCAGCAATGGACAGTCGAACACTGAAGCTTTCTTT
CASSNGQSNTEAFF
>TRBJ1-1|.|TRBV19|few
TGTGCCAGTAGTATGTGGGGCAGCCTAAACACTGAAGCTTTCTTT
CASSMWGSLNTEAFF
>TRBJ2-7|TRBD1|TRBV14|.
TGTGCCAGCAGCCGGGACAGGGGCGACTCCTACGAGCAGTACTTC
CASSRDRGDSYEQYF